The 25 T cell receptor beta chains listed next were all sequenced from one sample in a study of PD-L1 blockade in urothelial cancer. As for time point: peripheral blood 6 weeks after treatment start. Only in-frame clones appear in the TCRdb table, and some are missing; sequencing was by immunoSEQ multiplex PCR. The sample consists of 41,000 or so clones, around 84% of them appearing once. The sample in question was PBMCs, obtained around atezolizumab (anti-PD-L1) treatment. The source of these receptors is a man aged 65 to 85 with urothelial cancer.

The chain has TRBV30 and TRBJ2-1; 7 bases map to TRBD1. In germline, CDR1 is GTSNPN, CDR2 SVGIG (reference sequence). The CDR3 runs to 15 residues. Trimming at V came to 0 bases and at J to 12 bases, leaving 14 bases not matched to a gene. Written as DNA, the CDR3 is TGTGCCTGGAGTGTACTAGGGGCCCAGGGGGTCCCGCAGTTCTTC. Amino acids: CAWSVLGAQGVPQFF.

The chain couples TRBV9 to TRBJ2-3; TRBD1 agrees at 9 bases. The junction had 2 bases not matched to a gene; V was cut back by 0 bases and J by 0 bases. The germline CDR1 and CDR2 sequences are SGDLS and YYNGEE. This CDR3 is built from 16 residues. The CDR3 DNA is TGTGCCAGCAGCGTAGGCGGGACAGGGAGCACAGATACGCAGTATTTT. It is translated as CASSVGGTGSTDTQYF.

V usage is TRBV2 and J usage is TRBJ2-7; 7 bases are shared with TRBD1. Germline V lookup: CDR1 SNHLY, CDR2 FYNNEI. The CDR3 has 14 amino acids. V lost 5 bases to trimming and J lost 3 bases; unmatched junction nucleotides: 7. In nucleotides, the CDR3 is TGTGCCAGCAGTTCCGGGACAGTCTTCTACGAGCAGTACTTC. Protein sequence: CASSSGTVFYEQYF.

CDR3 bases: TGTGCCAGCAACCTCAGGGTTTCACCCGAAAAACTGTTTTTT. Its translation is CASNLRVSPEKLFF. V and J are TRBV28 and TRBJ1-4; D perhaps matches TRBD1 (5 bases). The CDR3 consists of 14 residues. Trimming took off 7 bases at V and 8 bases at J, with 17 bases between the two ends. Germline CDR1 is MDHEN and CDR2 is SYDVKM.

The J gene is TRBJ2-7, the V gene TRBV30; possibly TRBD1 for D (6 bases). Germline V gene data show CDR1 as GTSNPN and CDR2 as SVGIG (reference sequence). Between the trimmed V and J ends, which lost 2 bases and 3 bases, there was a span of 14 bases. The CDR3 sequence is 14 residues long. Here the CDR3 DNA reads TGTGCCTGGAGTATGCTACAGGGAAGCTACGAGCAGTACTTC. Amino acids: CAWSMLQGSYEQYF.

The CDR3 DNA reads TGTGCCAGCAGTAATAGCGGACCGAGCTCCTACAATGAGCAGTTCTTC. Translated: CASSNSGPSSYNEQFF. This chain uses TRBV25-1 with TRBJ2-1; TRBD2 might be the D (6 bases). This CDR3 comprises 16 residues. Trimming cost V 5 bases and J 0 bases, with 14 bases left between them. Germline V gives CDR1 MGHDK, CDR2 SYGVNS. Full variable domain (rest looked up from reference TRBV25-1 and TRBJ2-1): EADIYQTPRYLVIGTGKKITLECSQTMGHDKMYWYQQDPGMELHLIHYSYGVNSTEKGDLSSESTVSRIRTEHFPLTLESARPSHTSQYLCASSNSGPSSYNEQFFGPGTRLTVL.

CDR3 sequence (DNA): TGTGCCAGCAGCCCCCGGACTAGGGAGAACAATGAGCAGTTCTTC. This codes for CASSPRTRENNEQFF. The chain employs TRBV4-2 and TRBJ2-1; TRBD2 aligns across 7 bases. This CDR3 has 15 amino acids. Germline loops: CDR1 LGHNA, CDR2 YNFKEQ. V gave up 4 bases and J gave up 5 bases; unmatched junction bases: 8.

The chain couples TRBV5-1 to TRBJ2-2, with a tentative D call TRBD2 (5 bases). CDR1 SGHRS and CDR2 YFSETQ come from the germline V gene. CDR3 length: 14 amino acids. Trimming took 1 base from V and 6 from J, leaving 10 bases between them. CDR3 sequence reads: CASSLLPGSGELFF. The DNA of the CDR3 is TGCGCCAGCAGCTTGTTGCCGGGATCCGGGGAGCTGTTTTTT.

This clone was observed a single time. The chain has TRBV2 and TRBJ1-1; the D gene is possibly TRBD1 (6 bases). CDR1 and CDR2 (germline): SNHLY, FYNNEI. This CDR3 is 14 amino acids long. Trimming pared 2 bases from V and 1 base from J, leaving 8 bases between. CDR3 nucleotides: TGTGCCAGCAGTGAACAGGGGACGAACACTGAAGCTTTCTTT. Translation: CASSEQGTNTEAFF.

The chain combines TRBV7-2 with TRBJ2-7; unclear D gene. Germline V CDR1 and CDR2: SGHTA, FQGNSA. V shed 1 base and J shed 2 bases, with 9 bases lying between them. The CDR3 totals 14 residues. The CDR3 region is CASSLGFFPYEQYF. In DNA form, the CDR3 reads TGTGCCAGCAGCTTAGGTTTCTTCCCCTACGAGCAGTACTTC.

V gene TRBV10-3 combines with J gene TRBJ1-4; 8 bases match TRBD1. CDR3 size: 15 residues. Germline CDR1 reads ENHRY; CDR2 reads SYGVKD. V trimming: 0 bases; J trimming: 6 bases; junction bases outside the gene matches: 3. CDR3 coding DNA: TGTGCCATCAGTGAGTCTGGGACAGGAGATGAAAAACTGTTTTTT. This codes for CAISESGTGDEKLFF.

This sequence joins TRBV4-2 and TRBJ1-2; possibly TRBD1 for D (5 bases). CDR1 LGHNA and CDR2 YNFKEQ come from the germline V gene. The CDR3 runs to 14 residues. V was clipped by 4 bases and J by 4 bases, with 13 bases between them. CDR3 amino acids: CASSLPGLSYGYTF. The CDR3 DNA sequence: TGTGCCAGCAGCCTCCCGGGACTGAGCTATGGCTACACCTTC.

The chain uses TRBV5-5 and TRBJ2-5; 9 nucleotides align to TRBD1. CDR3 length equals 16 residues. Trimming at V came to 4 bases and at J to 4 bases, leaving 11 bases not matched to a gene. Germline CDR1 and CDR2: SGHKS and YYEKEE (reference sequence). CDR3 protein: CASSPVAGQGGETQYF. The CDR3 DNA reads TGTGCCAGCAGCCCCGTCGCGGGACAGGGAGGAGAGACCCAGTACTTC.

This clone was found once. The chain has TRBV18 and TRBJ2-5; TRBD2 matches at 9 bases. Trimming at V came to 0 bases and at J to 5 bases, leaving 1 base not matched to a gene. The CDR3 totals 14 residues. Germline lookup yields CDR1 KGHSH and CDR2 LQKENI. The CDR3 spells CASSPPSGSETQYF. Written as DNA, the CDR3 is TGTGCCAGCTCACCACCTAGCGGGAGTGAGACCCAGTACTTC. Complete variable domain (other parts from reference TRBV18 and TRBJ2-5): NAGVMQNPRHLVRRRGQEARLRCSPMKGHSHVYWYRQLPEEGLKFMVYLQKENIIDESGMPKERFSAEFPKEGPSILRIQQVVRGDSAAYFCASSPPSGSETQYFGPGTRLLVL.

J is TRBJ1-3 and V is TRBV4-2; no reliable D call. Trimming removed 4 bases at V and 4 bases at J, with 2 bases between. CDR1 and CDR2 (germline): LGHNA, YNFKEQ. This CDR3 spans 11 amino acids. The CDR3 here is CASSPGNTIYF. In nucleotides, the CDR3 is TGTGCCAGCAGCCCAGGAAACACCATATATTTT.

The V and J genes are TRBV29-1 and TRBJ2-3, with TRBD2 identical over 9 bases. Unmatched junction bases numbered 5, after V lost 7 bases and J lost 0 bases. Germline assignment: CDR1 SQVTM and CDR2 ANQGSEA. CDR3 length equals 14 residues. CDR3: CSAILAGSTDTQYF. CDR3 DNA: TGCAGCGCGATACTAGCGGGTAGCACAGATACGCAGTATTTT.

This chain uses TRBV30 with TRBJ2-3; 10 positions match TRBD1. Per germline, CDR1 GTSNPN and CDR2 SVGIG (reference sequence). After removal of 2 bases from V and 3 bases from J, the junction contained 8 bases not matched to a gene. CDR3 size: 16 residues. The CDR3 protein is CAWSLGGQGETDTQYF. The DNA of the CDR3 is TGTGCCTGGAGTCTAGGCGGACAGGGGGAAACAGATACGCAGTATTTT.

The gene calls are TRBV18 and TRBJ2-5, with 7 bases that match TRBD1. The germline V gene encodes CDR1 KGHSH and CDR2 LQKENI. This CDR3 spans 15 amino acids. V lost 6 bases and J lost 0; bases outside the gene matches: 7. The CDR3 sequence is CASSSVTGNQETQYF. The CDR3 DNA is TGTGCCAGCTCCTCCGTGACAGGGAACCAAGAGACCCAGTACTTC.

V gene TRBV5-1 combines with J gene TRBJ2-3; tentative D call: TRBD1 (6 bases). CDR1 is SGHRS, CDR2 YFSETQ, per germline. Trimming removed 2 bases at V and 2 bases at J, with 12 bases between. The CDR3 is 15 amino acids. The CDR3: CASSLDGTITDTQYF. The CDR3 region has the DNA TGCGCCAGCAGCTTAGACGGGACAATCACAGATACGCAGTATTTT.

This clone came up once. The chain couples TRBV29-1 to TRBJ2-5, with 8 bases lining up with TRBD1. V dropped 5 bases and J dropped 2; count of bases not matched to a gene: 7. The germline gives CDR1 SQVTM, CDR2 ANQGSEA. The length of the CDR3 is 14 residues. CDR3 DNA sequence: TGCAGCGTTAAGAGGAGACAGGGGCAAGAGACCCAGTACTTC. This sequence encodes CSVKRRQGQETQYF.

This clone was detected only once. This sequence joins TRBV7-6 and TRBJ2-7, with 14 positions matching TRBD2. Per the germline V gene, CDR1 is SGHVS and CDR2 is FNYEAQ. V gave up 5 bases and J gave up 4 bases; unmatched junction bases: 7. This CDR3 comprises 16 residues. The CDR3 DNA reads as TGTGCCAGCAGCAAGGGGACTAGCGGGGGTGGTTACGAGCAGTACTTC. Translated, it gives CASSKGTSGGGYEQYF.

This clone has just a few counts. The genes are TRBV30 and TRBJ2-2, with D possibly matching TRBD1 (6 bases). V lost 3 bases and J lost 2, with 13 bases in between. The CDR3 spans 15 residues. Germline V gene sequence: CDR1 GTSNPN, CDR2 SVGIG (reference sequence). The chain's CDR3 is CAWRLRGFNTGELFF. DNA of the CDR3: TGTGCCTGGAGACTGAGGGGGTTCAACACCGGGGAGCTGTTTTTT.

This clone has a single count. This CDR3 is CAWNPSGSWDTQYF. As DNA, the CDR3 is TGTGCCTGGAATCCTAGCGGGAGCTGGGATACGCAGTATTTT. This sequence joins TRBV30 and TRBJ2-3; 10 bases are shared with TRBD2. The CDR3 runs to 14 residues. Looked up from germline, CDR1 is GTSNPN and CDR2 is SVGIG (reference sequence). With V trimmed by 4 bases and J by 6 bases, 7 bases remained unmatched.

The rearrangement uses TRBV9 and TRBJ1-1; D might be TRBD1 (5 bases). The CDR3 spans 15 residues. The germline gives CDR1 SGDLS, CDR2 YYNGEE. V was cut by 0 bases and J by 0 bases, with 9 bases left in between. The CDR3: CASSVVAGLNTEAFF. The CDR3 DNA follows: TGTGCCAGCAGCGTAGTGGCAGGGTTGAACACTGAAGCTTTCTTT.

The chain combines TRBV28 with TRBJ2-3, with a weak D call TRBD2 (6 bases). CDR1 is MDHEN, CDR2 SYDVKM, per germline. Deletions cut 6 bases from V and 2 bases from J, with 15 bases between. The CDR3 sequence is 15 residues long. The CDR3 region has the DNA TGTGCCAGCAGCTTTTCAGCGGGTCTCACAGATACGCAGTATTTT. Translating it yields CASSFSAGLTDTQYF.